These T cell receptor beta chains were read from a single sample in a study of blood T cell repertoires in COVID-19. Measured with immunoSEQ multiplex PCR; TCRdb has only the in-frame clones, and not every one. Seen here are some 250,000 clones, roughly 87% observed once, and the top ten hold around 0.8%. The sequenced material came from peripheral blood. Receptors originate from a woman aged 30 to 39 with acute or convalescent COVID-19. Each CDR3 is given with its conserved first and last residue. D genes are given only for firm matches. Expanded clones get a size class; other rows say once, few or many, or leave the size out.

size,J,V,D,CDR3,DNA
-,TRBJ2-5,TRBV7-9,-,CASSFLGGSETQYF,TGTGCCAGCAGCTTTCTGGGGGGTTCGGAGACCCAGTACTTC
-,TRBJ2-1,TRBV18,-,CASSPWRDHDEQFF,TGTGCCAGCTCACCATGGCGGGATCACGATGAGCAGTTCTTC
-,TRBJ1-2,TRBV20-1,TRBD1,CSASQGAFGGYTF,TGCAGTGCTAGTCAGGGGGCTTTTGGTGGCTACACCTTC
-,TRBJ2-2,TRBV6-5,TRBD1,CASRSRTGSTGELFF,TGTGCCAGCAGGTCCCGGACAGGGAGCACCGGGGAGCTGTTTTTT
-,TRBJ2-7,TRBV6-5,TRBD2,CASSRPGLAGPEQYF,TGTGCCAGCAGTAGACCGGGACTAGCGGGTCCCGAGCAGTACTTC
-,TRBJ1-6,TRBV10-2,-,CASSVVRNSPLHF,TGCGCCAGCAGTGTAGTCCGGAATTCACCCCTCCACTTT
-,TRBJ1-1,TRBV10-3,-,CAISGRVGAFF,TGTGCCATCAGTGGGAGGGTTGGGGCTTTCTTT
-,TRBJ2-1,TRBV4-3,TRBD2,CASSQGASGNSYNEQFF,TGCGCCAGCAGCCAAGGGGCTAGCGGGAATAGCTACAATGAGCAGTTCTTC
-,TRBJ1-4,TRBV24-1,TRBD1,CATSDLKAGGKTNEKLFF,TGTGCCACCAGTGATTTGAAGGCAGGGGGTAAAACTAATGAAAAACTGTTTTTT
-,TRBJ2-2,TRBV2,TRBD2,CASSESLAGPLRGELFF,TGTGCCAGCAGTGAATCACTAGCGGGGCCCCTCAGAGGGGAGCTGTTTTTT
-,TRBJ2-1,TRBV10-3,TRBD1,CAIRTTGGVGNEQFF,TGTGCCATCAGGACAACAGGGGGCGTGGGCAATGAGCAGTTCTTC
-,TRBJ1-2,TRBV9,TRBD1,CASSVRGDGYGYTF,TGTGCCAGCAGCGTCAGGGGGGACGGCTATGGCTACACCTTC
-,TRBJ2-7,TRBV11-2,-,CASSLSGLSYEQYF,TGTGCCAGCAGCTTATCAGGGCTATCCTACGAGCAGTACTTC
once,TRBJ1-2,TRBV6-5,-,CASSSLGDGYTF,TGTGCCAGCAGTTCGCTAGGGGATGGCTACACCTTC
-,TRBJ2-7,TRBV10-1,-,CASSENNGGYYEQYF,TGCGCCAGCAGTGAGAACAACGGCGGTTACTACGAGCAGTACTTC
-,TRBJ2-3,TRBV7-3,TRBD2,CASSPGGFDTQYF,TGTGCCAGCAGCCCGGGGGGTTTTGATACGCAGTATTTT
few,TRBJ2-2,TRBV4-2,-,CASSRVLLAEGNTGELFF,TGTGCCAGCAGCCGAGTCCTGCTCGCGGAGGGAAACACCGGGGAGCTGTTTTTT
-,TRBJ1-4,TRBV4-1,-,CASSLAGVEKLFF,TGCGCCAGCAGCCTGGCGGGGGTTGAAAAACTGTTTTTT
-,TRBJ1-6,TRBV6-2/TRBV6-3,TRBD1,CASSFTGANSPLHF,TGTGCCAGCAGTTTCACAGGGGCCAATTCACCCCTCCACTTT
once,TRBJ2-7,TRBV5-4,TRBD2,CASRAYTSGTYEQYF,TGTGCCAGCAGAGCTTATACTAGCGGGACCTACGAGCAGTACTTC
-,TRBJ1-1,TRBV30,-,CAWSSGLNTEAFF,TGTGCCTGGAGTTCAGGGTTGAACACTGAAGCTTTCTTT
-,TRBJ2-1,TRBV27,TRBD2,CASSLSANGLADNEQFF,TGTGCCAGCAGTTTATCTGCGAATGGACTAGCAGACAATGAGCAGTTCTTC
-,TRBJ2-1,TRBV4-1,-,CASSQVLGDNEQFF,TGCGCCAGCAGCCAAGTTCTCGGAGACAATGAGCAGTTCTTC
-,TRBJ2-1,TRBV5-1,TRBD2,CASSTSVSSYNEQFF,TGCGCCAGCAGCACTAGCGTGAGCTCCTACAATGAGCAGTTCTTC
-,TRBJ1-5,TRBV19,-,CASSILGGQPQHF,TGTGCCAGTAGTATTTTGGGGGGTCAGCCCCAGCATTTT
-,TRBJ1-5,TRBV15,TRBD1,CATSTGGNYQPQHF,TGTGCCACATCTACAGGGGGCAACTATCAGCCCCAGCATTTT
-,TRBJ1-5,TRBV10-3,TRBD1,CAISGTGNQPQHF,TGTGCCATCAGTGGGACAGGGAATCAGCCCCAGCATTTT
-,TRBJ1-1,TRBV6-5,TRBD1,CASWGTGGRTEAFF,TGTGCCAGCTGGGGAACAGGGGGCCGCACTGAAGCTTTCTTT
-,TRBJ2-7,TRBV4-3,-,CASSQESGASSYEQYF,TGCGCCAGCAGCCAAGAATCCGGCGCTAGCTCCTACGAGCAGTACTTC
-,TRBJ2-3,TRBV30,TRBD2,CAWNLREGDTQYF,TGTGCCTGGAATTTGCGGGAGGGGGATACGCAGTATTTT
-,TRBJ2-1,TRBV19,TRBD2,CASSTLTSGSSYNEQFF,TGTGCCAGTAGTACCTTGACTAGCGGGAGCTCCTACAATGAGCAGTTCTTC
-,TRBJ2-1,TRBV11-2,-,CASSTDSSYNEQFF,TGTGCCAGCAGCACGGACAGTTCCTACAATGAGCAGTTCTTC
-,TRBJ2-1,TRBV7-2,TRBD2,CASSLAGGPSEQFF,TGTGCCAGCAGCTTAGCGGGAGGGCCAAGTGAGCAGTTCTTC
-,TRBJ1-1,TRBV4-3,-,CASSQELPGGTEAFF,TGCGCCAGCAGCCAAGAGTTACCCGGGGGGACTGAAGCTTTCTTT
-,TRBJ1-3,TRBV6-5,-,CASGPGGSNTIYF,TGTGCCAGCGGTCCGGGGGGTTCGAACACCATATATTTT
-,TRBJ1-4,TRBV2,TRBD1,CASSQTTGGYEKLFF,TGTGCCAGCAGCCAAACGACAGGGGGTTACGAAAAACTGTTTTTT
-,TRBJ1-1,TRBV7-8,-,CASSPVGGGTEAFF,TGTGCCAGCAGCCCCGTTGGGGGCGGCACTGAAGCTTTCTTT
-,TRBJ2-3,TRBV2,TRBD2,CASSEGRGYTQYF,TGTGCCAGCAGTGAAGGGCGGGGGTATACGCAGTATTTT
-,TRBJ2-5,TRBV6-2/TRBV6-3,TRBD2,CASSYTGTSWGTQYF,TGTGCCAGCAGTTACACCGGGACTAGCTGGGGGACCCAGTACTTC
-,TRBJ2-3,TRBV4-2,-,CASSQESPPRVDTQYF,TGTGCCAGCAGCCAAGAGAGCCCCCCCAGGGTTGATACGCAGTATTTT
-,TRBJ2-5,TRBV29-1,TRBD2,CSVLSRLAGGRTQYF,TGCAGCGTTTTATCCCGACTAGCGGGGGGGAGGACCCAGTACTTC
-,TRBJ2-1,TRBV4-3,-,CASSLWGDNEQFF,TGCGCCAGCAGCCTCTGGGGGGACAATGAGCAGTTCTTC
-,TRBJ1-2,TRBV2,TRBD1,CASSAPRGTGGAYGYTF,TGTGCCAGCAGTGCCCCCCGGGGGACAGGGGGCGCGTATGGCTACACCTTC
-,TRBJ2-2,TRBV5-6,TRBD2,CASSYAGEEGGELFF,TGTGCCAGCAGCTATGCGGGAGAAGAGGGCGGGGAGCTGTTTTTT
-,TRBJ2-2,TRBV4-3,TRBD2,CASSQDMGGSRSTGELFF,TGCGCCAGCAGCCAAGATATGGGCGGGAGTAGATCCACCGGGGAGCTGTTTTTT
once,TRBJ2-1,TRBV3-1/TRBV3-2,TRBD1,CASSSPGGADNEQFF,TGTGCCAGCAGCTCCCCAGGGGGCGCCGACAATGAGCAGTTCTTC
-,TRBJ2-3,TRBV7-2,TRBD2,CASSFELATDTQYF,TGTGCCAGCAGCTTCGAACTAGCGACAGATACGCAGTATTTT
once,TRBJ2-7,TRBV7-2,-,CASSTGLGSPYEQYF,TGTGCCAGCAGCACCGGCCTTGGGAGTCCATACGAGCAGTACTTC
-,TRBJ2-7,TRBV30,TRBD1,CAWSDGDRGYYEQYF,TGTGCCTGGAGTGACGGGGACAGGGGGTACTACGAGCAGTACTTC
few,TRBJ2-7,TRBV21-1,-,CASIGAGGTYEQYF,TGTGCCAGTATCGGGGCAGGGGGCACCTACGAGCAGTACTTC
-,TRBJ2-7,TRBV27,-,CASSSPAEGYEQYF,TGTGCCAGCAGTTCCCCGGCGGAGGGGTACGAGCAGTACTTC
-,TRBJ1-1,TRBV5-1,-,CASSLLGQKNTEAFF,TGCGCCAGCAGCTTGTTGGGACAAAAGAACACTGAAGCTTTCTTT
-,TRBJ2-3,TRBV19,-,CASSWGFESPITDTQYF,TGTGCCAGTAGCTGGGGCTTTGAGTCCCCAATCACAGATACGCAGTATTTT
-,TRBJ2-1,TRBV9,TRBD2,CASSGLWTSGSSYNEQFF,TGTGCCAGCAGCGGACTGTGGACTAGCGGGAGTTCCTACAATGAGCAGTTCTTC
-,TRBJ1-5,TRBV7-2,TRBD1,CASSPGDRSQPQHF,TGTGCCAGCAGCCCCGGGGACAGGTCCCAGCCCCAGCATTTT
-,TRBJ2-1,TRBV7-3,-,CASSSSPNEQFF,TGTGCCAGCAGCTCCTCCCCCAATGAGCAGTTCTTC